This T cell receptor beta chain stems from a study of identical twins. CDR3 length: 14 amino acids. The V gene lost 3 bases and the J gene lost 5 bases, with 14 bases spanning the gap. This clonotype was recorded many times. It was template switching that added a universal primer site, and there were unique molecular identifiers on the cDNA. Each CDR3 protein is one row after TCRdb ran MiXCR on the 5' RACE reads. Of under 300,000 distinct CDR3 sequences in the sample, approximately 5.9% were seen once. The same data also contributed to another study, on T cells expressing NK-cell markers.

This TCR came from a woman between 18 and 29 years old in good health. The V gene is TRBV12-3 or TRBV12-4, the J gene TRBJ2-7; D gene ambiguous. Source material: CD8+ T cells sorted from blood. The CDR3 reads CASSFAGYYNEQYF. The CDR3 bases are TGTGCCAGCAGTTTCGCCGGGTACTACAACGAGCAGTACTTC.